The source of this T cell receptor beta chain is a study of cytomegalovirus exposure and HLA in healthy donors. Study details: The 120 or so validation repertoires matched the roughly 700 first-cohort repertoires in platform, a later analysis reported. Notes on the study in general: A few chains linked to CMV were shown in vitro to be specific for CMV antigens. High sensitivity and specificity were reportedly achieved when the classifier diagnosed cytomegalovirus status. For most TCR sequences rarity was the rule, although some public TCRs occurred in many donors.

This clone was counted a single time. The antigen remains unidentified. Sequencing used immunoSEQ multiplex PCR; TCRdb keeps in-frame clones, though not all of them. This sample has roughly 300,000 clones, with 70% to 90% found just once. CDR1 is MGHRA, CDR2 YSYEKL, per germline. This CDR3 contains 12 residues. The ends were cut back, 4 bases at V and 7 bases at J, with 10 bases in the middle. The receptor's source is a woman younger than 35 in good health and CMV-seronegative. This chain connects TRBV4-1 to TRBJ1-1, with D possibly matching TRBD1 (6 bases). Source material: PBMCs. CDR3 loop: CASSPRGGEAFF. As DNA, the CDR3 is TGCGCCAGCAGCCCTAGAGGGGGTGAAGCTTTCTTT.